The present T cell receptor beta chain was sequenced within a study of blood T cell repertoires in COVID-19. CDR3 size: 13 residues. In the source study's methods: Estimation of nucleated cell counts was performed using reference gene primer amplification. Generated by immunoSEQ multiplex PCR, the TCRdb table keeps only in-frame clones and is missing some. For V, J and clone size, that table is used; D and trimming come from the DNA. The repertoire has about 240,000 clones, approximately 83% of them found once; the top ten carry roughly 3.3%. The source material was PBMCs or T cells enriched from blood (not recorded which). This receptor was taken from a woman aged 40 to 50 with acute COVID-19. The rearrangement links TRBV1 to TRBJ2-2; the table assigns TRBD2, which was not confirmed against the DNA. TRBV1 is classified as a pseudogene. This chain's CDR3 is CTSSWEDHGELFF. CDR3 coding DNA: TGCACCAGCAGCTGGGAGGATCACGGGGAGCTGTTTTTT.